This is a list of T cell receptor beta chains from one sample in a study of T-cell reconstitution after alpha-beta-depleted transplantation in children. TCRdb re-analysed the PCR reads in MiXCR, keeping a single row per CDR3 protein. In the table there are about 460,000 distinct CDR3 sequences, more than 9.5% of which are singletons. The sample consisted of PBMCs, mostly from graft donor cells, taken 180 days after TCRalphabeta/CD19-depleted stem cell transplant. These receptors all come from a female patient aged 2-9 years who had a stem cell transplant for aplastic anemia, so the T cells may come from the graft donor. Both conserved end residues are part of each CDR3. A D gene is named only where the DNA matches it firmly. Clone size is given for some rows only: seen once, a few or many times, or a class if the clone is expanded.

D gene	J gene	V gene	clone size	CDR3 DNA	CDR3 protein
-	TRBJ2-1	TRBV27	few	TGTGCCAGCAGTGCAAAACAGATTACCCTGTACGATGAGCAGTTCTTC	CASSAKQITLYDEQFF
TRBD1	TRBJ2-3	TRBV6-2/TRBV6-3	-	TGTGCCAGCAGTTACCGCCAGACAGGGCTAACAGATACGCAGTATTTT	CASSYRQTGLTDTQYF
-	TRBJ1-1	TRBV20-1	few	TGCAGTGCTAGGGGGCTGAGTTACACTGAAGCTTTCTTT	CSARGLSYTEAFF
-	TRBJ2-3	TRBV6-2/TRBV6-3	-	TGTGCCAGCATCGAGACCTGGAAGCCGGATACGCAGTATTTT	CASIETWKPDTQYF
TRBD2	TRBJ2-1	TRBV10-3	-	TGTGCCATCAGTGAGGCGACTAGCGGGAGGGCCACGAATGAGCAGTTCTTC	CAISEATSGRATNEQFF
TRBD2	TRBJ2-3	TRBV7-8	-	TGTGCCAGCAGCCCGTCTCGGGTAGCGGGAGATACGCAGTATTTT	CASSPSRVAGDTQYF
TRBD1	TRBJ1-2	TRBV7-2	many	TGTGCCAGCTCACACCTGGGACAGTACTATGGCTACACCTTC	CASSHLGQYYGYTF
TRBD2	TRBJ2-1	TRBV10-3	many	TGTGCCATCAGTGAGCTGAGCGGGAGGATCTGGGAGCAGTTCTTC	CAISELSGRIWEQFF
-	TRBJ1-2	TRBV20-1	few	TGCAGTGCTAGTTCGGGGCCCTATGGCTACACCTTC	CSASSGPYGYTF
TRBD1	TRBJ2-7	TRBV7-2	few	TGTTCCAGCAGCTTGGGACAGGGGGCGCGGTACGAGCAGTACTTC	CSSSLGQGARYEQYF
TRBD1	TRBJ2-1	TRBV3-1	-	TGTGCCAGCAGCCAAGAACCCGGCAAAGGACAGGGAAAAAAGCAGTTCTTC	CASSQEPGKGQGKKQFF
TRBD1	TRBJ2-1	TRBV24-1	-	TGTGCCACCAGTGACCTTAGACAGGGGGAGGGCAATGAGCAGTTCTTC	CATSDLRQGEGNEQFF
-	TRBJ1-1	TRBV20-1	many	TGCAGTCTCCGTCGGGGGTACACTGAAGCTTTCTTT	CSLRRGYTEAFF
TRBD2	TRBJ2-1	TRBV12-3/TRBV12-4	-	TGTGCCAGCAGTTCAACTAGCGGGAGCTATGAGCAGTTCTTC	CASSSTSGSYEQFF
-	TRBJ2-4	TRBV3-1	-	TGTGCCAGCAGCCAATGGCAGAGGATCCCAAACATTCAGTACTTC	CASSQWQRIPNIQYF
-	TRBJ2-1	TRBV7-2	few	TGTGCCAGCAGCTCCCCGCCCCGGGCTGAGCAGTTCTTC	CASSSPPRAEQFF
TRBD2	TRBJ2-3	TRBV6-4	many	TGTGCCAGCAGTGCCCCGCCTTCTAGCGGGATTATCGGCGGGTGGACAGATACGCAGTATTTT	CASSAPPSSGIIGGWTDTQYF